This T cell receptor (beta chain) is from a study of blood T cells in healthy people across ages. Trimming stripped 5 bases from V and 1 base from J, with 18 bases between. The CDR3 has 16 amino acids. For every donor, a draw yielded 9.5 to 10 milliliters of peripheral blood. PCR was performed a second time for roughly 6 to 12 cycles using a sample-barcoded 5' primer and a J-beta primer mix. TCRdb called the 5' RACE reads again in MiXCR, with one record for every CDR3 protein. The sample holds over 500,000 distinct CDR3 sequences, over 40% seen once. As for this clonotype: Its antigen remains unidentified.

Study findings and constraints: Expanded clonotype changes were possibly confounded by unknown donor CMV status.

This clonotype originated in a woman older than 75 in good health. Sequencing was performed on blood. The gene calls are TRBV12-3 or TRBV12-4 and TRBJ2-7, with a tentative D call TRBD1 (6 bases). CDR3 bases: TGTGCCAGCAGTCCCGAGATGGGACACCAGTCCTACGAGCAGTACTTC. Its translation: CASSPEMGHQSYEQYF.